What follows are 17 T cell receptor beta chains derived from one specimen sequenced in a study of blood T cell repertoires in COVID-19. TCRdb's copy holds only in-frame clones and misses some; the assay was immunoSEQ multiplex PCR. The sample lists tens of thousands of clones, about 83% seen once, with approximately 23% in the top ten. The sequenced sample consisted of peripheral blood. The receptors come from a woman of 80 years or more with acute or convalescent COVID-19.

The chain links TRBV11-2 to TRBJ1-6; unclear D gene. CDR3 length equals 9 residues. With 8 bases removed from V and 11 bases from J, the gap between germline ends came to 4 bases. Germline CDR1 is SGHAT and CDR2 is FQNNGV. CDR3 DNA sequence: TGTGCCAGCGGCACACCCCTCCACTTT. Translated: CASGTPLHF. Complete variable domain (other parts from reference TRBV11-2 and TRBJ1-6): EAGVAQSPRYKIIEKRQSVAFWCNPISGHATLYWYQQILGQGPKLLIQFQNNGVVDDSQLPKDRFSAERLKGVDSTLKIQPAKLEDSAVYLCASGTPLHFGNGTRLTVT.

This chain connects TRBV12-5 to TRBJ1-4, with TRBD1 matching over 7 bases. The CDR3 runs 14 residues. Germline values: CDR1 LGHNT, CDR2 FRNRAP. The V segment lost 1 base and the J segment 8 bases; nucleotides outside the gene matches: 4. Here the CDR3 reads CASGLGQGREKLFF. The DNA for the CDR3 is TGTGCTAGTGGTTTGGGACAGGGTCGAGAAAAACTGTTTTTT.

This clone showed up just once. The chain recombines TRBV5-8 with TRBJ2-7, with TRBD1 matching 8 bases. Per germline, CDR1 SGHTS and CDR2 YDEGEE. There are 15 residues in the CDR3. V shed 0 bases, J shed 2 bases, and the junction held 4 bases outside the gene matches. CDR3 loop: CASSLAVTGAYEQYF. The CDR3 nucleotides read TGTGCCAGCAGCTTGGCAGTGACAGGGGCCTACGAGCAGTACTTC.

The chain recombines TRBV5-4 with TRBJ2-1, with 10 bases matching TRBD2. The V segment lost 3 bases and the J segment 7 bases; nucleotides outside the gene matches: 7. CDR1 is SGHNT, CDR2 YYREEE, per germline (reference sequence). There are 15 residues in the CDR3. The CDR3 region has the DNA TGTGCCAGCAGCTCACTAGCGGGGAAAAGGAATGAGCAGTTCTTC. The encoded protein is CASSSLAGKRNEQFF.

This chain uses TRBV10-1 with TRBJ2-7, with D possibly being TRBD1 (6 bases). CDR3 size: 14 residues. Germline V gene data show CDR1 as WNHNN and CDR2 as SYGVQD (reference sequence). Trimming cost V 2 bases and J 2 bases, with 10 bases left between them. CDR3: CASSEGQTPYEQYF. As DNA, the CDR3 is TGCGCCAGCAGTGAGGGACAGACGCCCTACGAGCAGTACTTC.

The chain joins TRBV5-1 to TRBJ2-1; D is unclear. The CDR3 is made up of 13 amino acids. CDR1 and CDR2 from the germline V gene are SGHRS and YFSETQ. Trimming stripped 3 bases from V and 9 bases from J, with 13 bases between. In DNA, the CDR3 is TGCGCCAGCAGCTCCTTCCCGGCAGGTGAGCAGTTCTTC. Its translation: CASSSFPAGEQFF.

The chain combines TRBV5-1 with TRBJ1-4; 7 bases fit TRBD1. The J segment lost 2 bases and the V segment lost 4 bases, leaving 2 bases of the junction unmatched. Germline values: CDR1 SGHRS, CDR2 YFSETQ. The CDR3 sequence is 14 residues long. CDR3 bases: TGCGCCAGCAGCCGGACAGGTACTAATGAAAAACTGTTTTTT. This encodes CASSRTGTNEKLFF.

This chain uses TRBV28 with TRBJ1-2; the D is unclear. The CDR3 runs 12 residues. V lost 2 bases and J lost 5, with 6 bases in between. The germline gives CDR1 MDHEN, CDR2 SYDVKM. CDR3 in amino acids: CASSLGGYGYTF. CDR3 sequence (DNA): TGTGCCAGCAGTTTAGGAGGGTATGGCTACACCTTC.

Of note for this clone: The sample has other DNA sequences that encode this CDR3 too. The chain carries TRBV9 and TRBJ1-2, with a possible D match to TRBD1 (6 bases). Germline CDR1 is SGDLS and CDR2 is YYNGEE. With 0 bases removed from V and 8 bases from J, the gap between germline ends came to 11 bases. The CDR3 extends over 13 amino acids. Here the CDR3 reads CASSVVGGAGYTF. The CDR3 coding sequence is TGTGCCAGCAGCGTAGTTGGGGGGGCCGGCTACACCTTC.

V and J are TRBV11-2 and TRBJ2-1; 15 nucleotides line up with TRBD2. Unmatched junction bases numbered 5, after V lost 5 bases and J lost 9 bases. The CDR3 extends over 15 amino acids. Germline CDR1 SGHAT, CDR2 FQNNGV. The CDR3 sequence is CASSRGTSGGTEQFF. The CDR3 bases are TGTGCCAGCAGCCGAGGGACTAGCGGGGGGACTGAGCAGTTCTTC.

The chain uses TRBV5-1 and TRBJ1-3; unclear D gene. V shed 1 base and J shed 2 bases, with 13 bases lying between them. The length of the CDR3 is 16 residues. Germline lookup yields CDR1 SGHRS and CDR2 YFSETQ. The CDR3 DNA is TGCGCCAGCAGCTTGTCAGGCGGAGGGACTGGAAACACCATATATTTT. Its translation is CASSLSGGGTGNTIYF.

This chain connects TRBV19 to TRBJ1-2, with D possibly matching TRBD1 (6 bases). V was clipped by 1 base and J by 7 bases, with 13 bases between them. The CDR3 has 14 amino acids. The germline gives CDR1 LNHDA, CDR2 SQIVND (reference sequence). The CDR3 region has the DNA TGTGCCAGTAGTATAGCCGGGGCACAGGGTGGCTACACCTTC. Its translation: CASSIAGAQGGYTF.

The chain is built from TRBV7-9 and TRBJ2-1; 9 positions match TRBD1. Germline CDR1 and CDR2: SEHNR and FQNEAQ (reference sequence). V lost 2 bases, J lost 7 bases, and 9 bases stayed unmatched. The CDR3 loop spans 16 amino acids. Here the CDR3 DNA reads TGTGCCAGCAGCTTAACCGACACAGGGGGCAGAAATGAGCAGTTCTTC. This sequence encodes CASSLTDTGGRNEQFF.

The rearrangement joins TRBV19 to TRBJ2-3, with 7 bases lining up with TRBD2. V lost 6 bases, J lost 3 bases, and 9 bases stayed unmatched. The CDR3 consists of 15 residues. Germline V CDR1 and CDR2: LNHDA, SQIVND (reference sequence). The CDR3 loop is CASRAYGGVTDTQYF. CDR3 DNA sequence: TGTGCCAGTAGAGCTTATGGGGGGGTTACAGATACGCAGTATTTT.

The chain recombines TRBV5-1 with TRBJ2-3, with 14 bases that match TRBD2. The CDR3 spans 16 residues. The V and J ends lost 4 bases and 5 bases, in that order; junction bases with no gene match: 6. Germline CDR1 SGHRS, CDR2 YFSETQ. The CDR3 DNA is TGCGCCAGCAGCGCTGGACTAGCGGGAGGAAGAGATACGCAGTATTTT. This codes for CASSAGLAGGRDTQYF.

The chain joins TRBV3-1 (or the pseudogene TRBV3-2) to TRBJ1-6; D is possibly TRBD1 (6 bases). There are 20 residues in the CDR3. The V and J ends lost 0 bases and 5 bases respectively, with 23 bases between them. Germline V gene data show CDR1 as LGHDT and CDR2 as YNNKEL (reference sequence). The DNA of the CDR3 is TGTGCCAGCAGCCAAGACACAAATCCCTTTCGGGACACCGATAATTCACCCCTCCACTTT. This translates into CASSQDTNPFRDTDNSPLHF.

The chain couples TRBV2 to TRBJ1-4; tentatively, D is TRBD1 (6 bases). The CDR3 length is 16 residues. CDR1 is SNHLY, CDR2 FYNNEI, per germline. V shed 7 bases and J shed 4 bases, with 19 bases lying between them. CDR3 nucleotides: TGTGCCAGCATACAGGGCTTCAGGTCGTTTAATGAAAAACTGTTTTTT. This codes for CASIQGFRSFNEKLFF. Full variable domain (remainder filled in from reference TRBV2 and TRBJ1-4): EPEVTQTPSHQVTQMGQEVILRCVPISNHLYFYWYRQILGQKVEFLVSFYNNEISEKSEIFDDQFSVERPDGSNFTLKIRSTKLEDSAMYFCASIQGFRSFNEKLFFGSGTQLSVL.